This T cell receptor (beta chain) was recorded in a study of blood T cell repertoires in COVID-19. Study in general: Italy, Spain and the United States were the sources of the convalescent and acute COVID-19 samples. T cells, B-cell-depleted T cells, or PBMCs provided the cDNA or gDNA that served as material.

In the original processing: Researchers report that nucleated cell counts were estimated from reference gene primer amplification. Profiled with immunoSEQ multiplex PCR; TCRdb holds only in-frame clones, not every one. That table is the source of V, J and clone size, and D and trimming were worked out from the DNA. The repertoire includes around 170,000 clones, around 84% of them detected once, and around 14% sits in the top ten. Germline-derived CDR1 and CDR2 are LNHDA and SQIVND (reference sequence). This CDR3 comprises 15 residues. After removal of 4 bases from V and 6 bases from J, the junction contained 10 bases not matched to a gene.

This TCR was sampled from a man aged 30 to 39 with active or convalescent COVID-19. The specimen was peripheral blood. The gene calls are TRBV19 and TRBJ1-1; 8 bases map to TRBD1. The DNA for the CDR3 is TGTGCCAGTAGTACGGGTTACAGGGGGAAGGCTGAAGCTTTCTTT. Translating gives CASSTGYRGKAEAFF.